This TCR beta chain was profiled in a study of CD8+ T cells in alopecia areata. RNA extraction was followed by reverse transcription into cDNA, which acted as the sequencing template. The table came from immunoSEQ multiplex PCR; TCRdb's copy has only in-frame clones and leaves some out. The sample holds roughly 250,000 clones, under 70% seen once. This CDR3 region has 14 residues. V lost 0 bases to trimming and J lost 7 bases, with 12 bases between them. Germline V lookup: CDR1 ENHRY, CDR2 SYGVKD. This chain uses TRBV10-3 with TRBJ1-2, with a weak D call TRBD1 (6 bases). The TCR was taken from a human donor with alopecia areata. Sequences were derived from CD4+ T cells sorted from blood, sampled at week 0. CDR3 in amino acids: CAISESQGRGGYTF. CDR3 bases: TGTGCCATCAGTGAGTCCCAGGGGCGTGGTGGCTACACCTTC.